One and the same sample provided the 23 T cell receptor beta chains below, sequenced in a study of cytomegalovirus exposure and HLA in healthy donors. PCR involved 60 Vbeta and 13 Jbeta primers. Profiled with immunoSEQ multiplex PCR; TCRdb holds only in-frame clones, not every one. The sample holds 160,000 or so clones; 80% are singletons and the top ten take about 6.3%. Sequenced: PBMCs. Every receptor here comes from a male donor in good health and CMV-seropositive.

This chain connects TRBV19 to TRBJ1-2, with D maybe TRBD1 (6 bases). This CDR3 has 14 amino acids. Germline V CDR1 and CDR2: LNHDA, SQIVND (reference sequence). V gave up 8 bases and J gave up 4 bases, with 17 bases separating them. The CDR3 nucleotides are TGTGCCAGTCATCACAGGGACCTTGCCTATGGCTACACCTTC. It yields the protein CASHHRDLAYGYTF. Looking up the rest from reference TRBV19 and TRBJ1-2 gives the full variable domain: DGGITQSPKYLFRKEGQNVTLSCEQNLNHDAMYWYRQDPGQGLRLIYYSQIVNDFQKGDIAEGYSVSREKKESFPLTVTSAQKNPTAFYLCASHHRDLAYGYTFGSGTRLTVV.

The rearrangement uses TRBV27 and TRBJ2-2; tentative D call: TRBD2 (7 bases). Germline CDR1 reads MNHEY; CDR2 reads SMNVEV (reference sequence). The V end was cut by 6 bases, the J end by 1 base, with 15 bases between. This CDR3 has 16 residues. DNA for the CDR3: TGTGCCAGCAGATCACTGGGGGGGCTGAACACCGGGGAGCTGTTTTTT. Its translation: CASRSLGGLNTGELFF.

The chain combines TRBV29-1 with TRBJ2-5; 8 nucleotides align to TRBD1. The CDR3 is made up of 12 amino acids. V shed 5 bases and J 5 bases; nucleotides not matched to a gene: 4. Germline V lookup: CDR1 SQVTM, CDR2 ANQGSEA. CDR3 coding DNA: TGCAGCGTTAGGACAGGGAGGGAGACCCAGTACTTC. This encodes CSVRTGRETQYF.

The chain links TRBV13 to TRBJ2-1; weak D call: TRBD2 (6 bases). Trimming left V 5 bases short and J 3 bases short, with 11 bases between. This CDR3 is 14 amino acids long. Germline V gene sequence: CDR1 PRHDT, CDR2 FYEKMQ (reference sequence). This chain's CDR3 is CASSPQTSYNEQFF. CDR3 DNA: TGTGCCAGCAGCCCCCAGACTAGCTACAATGAGCAGTTCTTC. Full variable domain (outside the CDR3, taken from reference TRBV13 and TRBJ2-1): AAGVIQSPRHLIKEKRETATLKCYPIPRHDTVYWYQQGPGQDPQFLISFYEKMQSDKGSIPDRFSAQQFSDYHSELNMSSLELGDSALYFCASSPQTSYNEQFFGPGTRLTVL.

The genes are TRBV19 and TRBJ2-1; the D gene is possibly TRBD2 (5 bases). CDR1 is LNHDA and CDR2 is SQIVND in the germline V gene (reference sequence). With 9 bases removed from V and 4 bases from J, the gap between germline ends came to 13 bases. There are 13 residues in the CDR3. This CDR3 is CASTPREYNEQFF. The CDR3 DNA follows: TGTGCCAGCACCCCGAGGGAATACAATGAGCAGTTCTTC.

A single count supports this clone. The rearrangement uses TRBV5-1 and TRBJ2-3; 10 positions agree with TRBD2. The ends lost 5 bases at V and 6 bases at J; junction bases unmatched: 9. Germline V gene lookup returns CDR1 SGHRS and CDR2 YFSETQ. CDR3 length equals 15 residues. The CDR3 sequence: CASRGSGRADDTQYF. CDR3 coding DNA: TGCGCCAGCAGGGGCAGCGGGAGGGCAGATGATACGCAGTATTTT.

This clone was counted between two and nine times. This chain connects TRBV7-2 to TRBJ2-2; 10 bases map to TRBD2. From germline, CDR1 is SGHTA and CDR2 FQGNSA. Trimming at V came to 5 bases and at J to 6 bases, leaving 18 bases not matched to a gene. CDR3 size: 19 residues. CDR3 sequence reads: CASSLRLNSGRIGAGELFF. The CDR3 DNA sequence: TGTGCCAGCAGCCTCCGACTGAATAGCGGGAGGATAGGGGCCGGGGAGCTGTTTTTT. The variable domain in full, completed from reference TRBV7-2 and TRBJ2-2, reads GAGVSQSPSNKVTEKGKDVELRCDPISGHTALYWYRQSLGQGLEFLIYFQGNSAPDKSGLPSDRFSAERTGGSVSTLTIQRTQQEDSAVYLCASSLRLNSGRIGAGELFFGEGSRLTVL.

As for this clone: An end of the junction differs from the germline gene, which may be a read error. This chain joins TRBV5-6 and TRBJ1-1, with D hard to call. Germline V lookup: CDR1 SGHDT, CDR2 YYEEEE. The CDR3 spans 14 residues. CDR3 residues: CASRQRTGNTEAFF. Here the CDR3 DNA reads TGTGCCAGCAGACAACGGACGGGGAACACTGAAGCCTTCTTT. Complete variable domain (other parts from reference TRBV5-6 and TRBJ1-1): DAGVTQSPTHLIKTRGQQVTLRCSPKSGHDTVSWYQQALGQGPQFIFQYYEEEERQRGNFPDRFSGHQFPNYSSELNVNALLLGDSALYLCASRQRTGNTEAFFGQGTRLTVV.

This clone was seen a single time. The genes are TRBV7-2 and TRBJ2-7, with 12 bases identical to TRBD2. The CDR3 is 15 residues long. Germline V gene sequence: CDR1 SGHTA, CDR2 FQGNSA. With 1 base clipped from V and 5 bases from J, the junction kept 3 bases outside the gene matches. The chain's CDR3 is CASSLGLAGANEQYF. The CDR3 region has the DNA TGTGCCAGCAGCTTAGGACTAGCGGGAGCGAACGAGCAGTACTTC.

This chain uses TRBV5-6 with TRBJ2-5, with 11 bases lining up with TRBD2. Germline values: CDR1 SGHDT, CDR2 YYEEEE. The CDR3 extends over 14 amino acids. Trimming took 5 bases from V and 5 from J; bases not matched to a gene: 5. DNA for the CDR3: TGTGCCAGCAGTTTAGCGGGAGGGGGCGAGACCCAGTACTTC. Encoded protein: CASSLAGGGETQYF. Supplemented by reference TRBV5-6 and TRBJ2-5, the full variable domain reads DAGVTQSPTHLIKTRGQQVTLRCSPKSGHDTVSWYQQALGQGPQFIFQYYEEEERQRGNFPDRFSGHQFPNYSSELNVNALLLGDSALYLCASSLAGGGETQYFGPGTRLLVL.

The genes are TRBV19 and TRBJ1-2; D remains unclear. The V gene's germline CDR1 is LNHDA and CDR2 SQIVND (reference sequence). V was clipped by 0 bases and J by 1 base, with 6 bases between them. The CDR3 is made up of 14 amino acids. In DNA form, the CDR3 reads TGTGCCAGTAGTATAGAGAACAGTAACTATGGCTACACCTTC. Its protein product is CASSIENSNYGYTF.

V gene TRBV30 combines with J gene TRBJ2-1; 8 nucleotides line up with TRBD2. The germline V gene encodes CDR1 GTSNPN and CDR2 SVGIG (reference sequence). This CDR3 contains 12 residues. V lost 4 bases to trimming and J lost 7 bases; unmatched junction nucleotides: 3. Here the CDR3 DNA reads TGTGCCTGGACCAGCGGGAGTAATGAGCAGTTCTTC. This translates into CAWTSGSNEQFF. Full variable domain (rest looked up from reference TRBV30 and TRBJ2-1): SQTIHQWPATLVQPVGSPLSLECTVEGTSNPNLYWYRQAAGRGLQLLFYSVGIGQISSEVPQNLSASRPQDRQFILSSKKLLLSDSGFYLCAWTSGSNEQFFGPGTRLTVL.

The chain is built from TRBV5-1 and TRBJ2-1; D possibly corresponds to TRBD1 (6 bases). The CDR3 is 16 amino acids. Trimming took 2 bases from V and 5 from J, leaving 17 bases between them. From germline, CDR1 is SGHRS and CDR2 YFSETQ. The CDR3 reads CASSLPPTGFNNEQFF. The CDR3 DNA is TGCGCCAGCAGCTTACCACCAACAGGGTTTAACAATGAGCAGTTCTTC.

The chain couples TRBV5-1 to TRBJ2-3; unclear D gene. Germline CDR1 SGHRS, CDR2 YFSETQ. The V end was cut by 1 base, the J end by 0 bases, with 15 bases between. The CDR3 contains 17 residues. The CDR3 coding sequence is TGCGCCAGCAGCTTGAAGAGGTTAACACCTAGCACAGATACGCAGTATTTT. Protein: CASSLKRLTPSTDTQYF.

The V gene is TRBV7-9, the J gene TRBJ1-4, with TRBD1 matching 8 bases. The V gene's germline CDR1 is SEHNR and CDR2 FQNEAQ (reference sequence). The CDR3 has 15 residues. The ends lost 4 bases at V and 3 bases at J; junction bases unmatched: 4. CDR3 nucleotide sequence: TGTGCCAGCAGCTCCCCGGGACAGGCTAATGAAAAACTGTTTTTT. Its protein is CASSSPGQANEKLFF.

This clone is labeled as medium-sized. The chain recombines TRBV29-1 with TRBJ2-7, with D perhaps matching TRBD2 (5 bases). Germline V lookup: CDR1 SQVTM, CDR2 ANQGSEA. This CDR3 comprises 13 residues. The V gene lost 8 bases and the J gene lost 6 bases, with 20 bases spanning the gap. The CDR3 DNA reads TGCAGCACAGCGACGGGAACGCCACCCGAGCAGTACTTC. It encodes CSTATGTPPEQYF.

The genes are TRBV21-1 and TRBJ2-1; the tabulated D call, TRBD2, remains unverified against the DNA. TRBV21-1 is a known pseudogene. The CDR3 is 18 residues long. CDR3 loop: CASSKLETSGRAYNEQFF. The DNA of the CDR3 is TGTGCCAGCAGCAAGCTCGAGACTAGCGGGAGGGCCTACAATGAGCAGTTCTTC.

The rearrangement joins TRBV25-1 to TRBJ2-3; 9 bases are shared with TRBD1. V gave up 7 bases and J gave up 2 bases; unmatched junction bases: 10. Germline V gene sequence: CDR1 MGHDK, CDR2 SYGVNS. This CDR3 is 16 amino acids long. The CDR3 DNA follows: TGTGCCAGCACTGAGGACAGGGGACGTTTCACAGATACGCAGTATTTT. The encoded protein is CASTEDRGRFTDTQYF.

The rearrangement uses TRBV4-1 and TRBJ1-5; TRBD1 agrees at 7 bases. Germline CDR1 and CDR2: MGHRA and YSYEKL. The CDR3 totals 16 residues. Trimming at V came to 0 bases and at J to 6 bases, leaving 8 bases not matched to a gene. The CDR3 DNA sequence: TGCGCCAGCAGCCAAGATCTGTCGCAGGGGGTTCAGCCCCAGCATTTT. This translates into CASSQDLSQGVQPQHF.

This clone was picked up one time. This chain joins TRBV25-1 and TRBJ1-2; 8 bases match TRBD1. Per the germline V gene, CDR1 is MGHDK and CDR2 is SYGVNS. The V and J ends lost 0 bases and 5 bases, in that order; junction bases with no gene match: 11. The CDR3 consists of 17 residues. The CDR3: CASSEYKQVTGVYGYTF. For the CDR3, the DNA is TGTGCCAGCAGTGAATATAAACAGGTGACAGGGGTGTATGGCTACACCTTC.

The chain's CDR3 is CASSSGTGPRLGTGELFF. The CDR3, as DNA: TGCGCCAGCAGCTCCGGGACAGGGCCGAGGTTGGGAACCGGGGAGCTGTTTTTT. The rearrangement links TRBV5-1 to TRBJ2-2; 9 bases line up with TRBD1. Germline lookup yields CDR1 SGHRS and CDR2 YFSETQ. CDR3 length equals 18 residues. After removal of 3 bases from V and 5 bases from J, the junction contained 14 bases not matched to a gene. The full variable domain, its missing parts supplied by reference TRBV5-1 and TRBJ2-2, is KAGVTQTPRYLIKTRGQQVTLSCSPISGHRSVSWYQQTPGQGLQFLFEYFSETQRNKGNFPGRFSGRQFSNSRSEMNVSTLELGDSALYLCASSSGTGPRLGTGELFFGEGSRLTVL.

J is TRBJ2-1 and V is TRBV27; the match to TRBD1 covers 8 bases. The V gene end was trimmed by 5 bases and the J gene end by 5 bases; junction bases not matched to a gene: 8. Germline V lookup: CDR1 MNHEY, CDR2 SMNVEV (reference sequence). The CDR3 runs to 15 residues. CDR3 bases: TGTGCCAGCAGTCTAGACAGGGGACCCCACAATGAGCAGTTCTTC. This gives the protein CASSLDRGPHNEQFF.

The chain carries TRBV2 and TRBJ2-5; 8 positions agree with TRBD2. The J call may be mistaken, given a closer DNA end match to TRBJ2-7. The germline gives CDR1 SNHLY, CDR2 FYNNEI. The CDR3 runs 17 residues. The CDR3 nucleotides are TGTGCCAGCAGTACAGGACTAGCAGAACTCACCTTTTACGAGCAGTACTTC. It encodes CASSTGLAELTFYEQYF.